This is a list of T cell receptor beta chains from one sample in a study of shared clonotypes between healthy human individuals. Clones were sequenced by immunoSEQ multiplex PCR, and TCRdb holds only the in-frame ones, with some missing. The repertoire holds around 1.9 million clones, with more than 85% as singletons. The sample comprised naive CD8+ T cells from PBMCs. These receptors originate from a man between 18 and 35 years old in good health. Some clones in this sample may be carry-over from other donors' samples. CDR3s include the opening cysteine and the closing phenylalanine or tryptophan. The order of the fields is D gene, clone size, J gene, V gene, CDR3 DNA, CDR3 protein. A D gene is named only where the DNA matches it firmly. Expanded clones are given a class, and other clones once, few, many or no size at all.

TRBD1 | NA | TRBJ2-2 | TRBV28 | TGTGCCAGCAGCCCTAGGGACAGATTTACCGGGGAGCTGTTTTTT | CASSPRDRFTGELFF
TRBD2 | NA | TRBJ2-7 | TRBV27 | TGTGCCAGCAGTTTCCTGGACCCTAGCGGGAGTCCCTACGAGCAGTACTTC | CASSFLDPSGSPYEQYF
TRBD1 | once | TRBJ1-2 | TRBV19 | TGTGCCAGTAGCCCTATTCAACTTGGACAGGGGGCCTTCTATGGCTACACCTTC | CASSPIQLGQGAFYGYTF
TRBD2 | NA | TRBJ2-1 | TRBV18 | TGTGCCAGCTCACCACCGTCCCTAGCGGGAATCCACAATGAGCAGTTCTTC | CASSPPSLAGIHNEQFF
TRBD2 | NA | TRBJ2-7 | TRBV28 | TGTGCCAGCAACGGCGGGAGTGTATACGAGCAGTACTTC | CASNGGSVYEQYF
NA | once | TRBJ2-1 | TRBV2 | TGTGCCAGCAGTGACAGTCTAGCACTTTACAATGAGCAGTTCTTC | CASSDSLALYNEQFF
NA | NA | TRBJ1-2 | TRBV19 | TGTGCCAGTAGTCGAGGACCGCCCTACTACACCTTC | CASSRGPPYYTF
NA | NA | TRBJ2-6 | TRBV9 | TGTGCCAGCAGCGTCGGGACCCTCTCTGGGGCCAACGTCCTGACTTTC | CASSVGTLSGANVLTF
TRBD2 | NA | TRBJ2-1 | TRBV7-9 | TGTGCCAGCAGCCCACTCCTGGCTAGCGGGAGGGTGAATGAGCAGTTCTTC | CASSPLLASGRVNEQFF
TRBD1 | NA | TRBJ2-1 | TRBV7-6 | TGTGCCAGCAGCCCGAGGACAGGGGGGCCCTACAATGAGCAGTTCTTC | CASSPRTGGPYNEQFF
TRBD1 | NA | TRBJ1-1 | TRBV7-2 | TGTGCCAGCAGCTCGAGGGACAGGGCTATGAACACTGAAGCTTTCTTT | CASSSRDRAMNTEAFF
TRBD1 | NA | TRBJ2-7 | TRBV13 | TGTGCCAGCAGCTTGACCGGACAGGGTTTGGACGAGCAGTACTTC | CASSLTGQGLDEQYF
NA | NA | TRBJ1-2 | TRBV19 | TGTGCCAGTAGTACAGGACTTCTTTATGGCTACACCTTC | CASSTGLLYGYTF
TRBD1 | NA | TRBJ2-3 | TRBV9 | TGTGCCAGCAGCACAGGACAGGGATTAACAGATACGCAGTATTTT | CASSTGQGLTDTQYF
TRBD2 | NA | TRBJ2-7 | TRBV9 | TGTGCCAGCAGCGCTAGCGGGAGGGGATCCTACGAGCAGTACTTC | CASSASGRGSYEQYF
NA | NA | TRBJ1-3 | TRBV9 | TGTGCCAGCAGCGTAGCTAAGGGCGGGGGCCATGGAAACACCATATATTTT | CASSVAKGGGHGNTIYF
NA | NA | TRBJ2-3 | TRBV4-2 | TGTGCCAGCAGCCAAGAATCCGATACGCAGTATTTT | CASSQESDTQYF
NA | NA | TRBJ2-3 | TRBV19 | TGTGCCAGTAGTATAGTTGGTAGTGGCACAGATACGCAGTATTTT | CASSIVGSGTDTQYF
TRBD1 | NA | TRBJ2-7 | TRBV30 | TGTGCCTGGAGTCACGGCAGGGGGTTCTACGAGCAGTACTTC | CAWSHGRGFYEQYF
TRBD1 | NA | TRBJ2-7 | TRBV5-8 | TGTGCCAGCAGCTTTAGGCAGGGGGCTTTCGAGCAGTACTTC | CASSFRQGAFEQYF
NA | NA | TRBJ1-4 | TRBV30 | TGTGCCTGGGAGGGGGCAACTAATGAAAAACTGTTTTTT | CAWEGATNEKLFF
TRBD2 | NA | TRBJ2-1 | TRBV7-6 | TGTGCCAGCAGCGCGGGAGGGCCGGATGAGCAGTTCTTC | CASSAGGPDEQFF
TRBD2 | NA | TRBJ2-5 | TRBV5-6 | TGTGCCAGCAGCTTGGCCGGGGGAGGGATTGAGACCCAGTACTTC | CASSLAGGGIETQYF
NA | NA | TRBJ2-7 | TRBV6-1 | TGTGCCAGCTCCATCGGGATAACCTACGAGCAGTACTTC | CASSIGITYEQYF
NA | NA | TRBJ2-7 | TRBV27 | TGTGCCAGCAGTTTAGACGTTTCCTACGAGCAGTACTTC | CASSLDVSYEQYF
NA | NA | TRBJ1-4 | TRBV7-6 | TGTGCCAGCAGCTCACCAATTCTCGGGGGGGTTAATGAAAAACTGTTTTTT | CASSSPILGGVNEKLFF
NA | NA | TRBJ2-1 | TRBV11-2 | TGTGCCAGCAGGCATCGGGGGCAGGGAAATGAGCAGTTCTTC | CASRHRGQGNEQFF
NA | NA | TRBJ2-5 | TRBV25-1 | TGTGCCAGCAGTGGGACAGACCAAGAGACCCAGTACTTC | CASSGTDQETQYF
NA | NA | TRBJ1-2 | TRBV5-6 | TGTGCCAGCAGCTTGGGCAGGGACTATGGCTACACCTTC | CASSLGRDYGYTF
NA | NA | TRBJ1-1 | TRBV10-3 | TGTGCCATCAGTGTGCAGGAGAGGACTGAAGCTTTCTTT | CAISVQERTEAFF
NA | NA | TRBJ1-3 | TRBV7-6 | TGTGCCAGCAGCGCCCGATCCAAGGCTCTGAGTGGAAACACCATATATTTT | CASSARSKALSGNTIYF
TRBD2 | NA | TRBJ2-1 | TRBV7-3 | TGTGCCAGCAGCTTAACCAGCACTAGCGGGGGTAGCTCCTACAATGAGCAGTTCTTC | CASSLTSTSGGSSYNEQFF
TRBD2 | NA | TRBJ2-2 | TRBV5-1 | TGCGCCAGCAGCTGGTTTGAGCGGGAGGGCCCCGGGGAGCTGTTTTTT | CASSWFEREGPGELFF
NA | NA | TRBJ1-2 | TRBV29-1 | TGCAGCGTCCTGGGTCCCCTAGGCTACACCTTC | CSVLGPLGYTF
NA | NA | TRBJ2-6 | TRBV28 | TGTGCCAGCAGTTTATTGGGGGCTGGGGCCAACGTCCTGACTTTC | CASSLLGAGANVLTF
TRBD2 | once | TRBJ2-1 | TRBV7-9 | TGTGCCAGCAGCCACGTCGGCGGGAGTGTCAATGAGCAGTTCTTC | CASSHVGGSVNEQFF
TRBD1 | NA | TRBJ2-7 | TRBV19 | TGTGCCAGTAGTATGGGACAGGGCGTTCCCTACGAGCAGTACTTC | CASSMGQGVPYEQYF
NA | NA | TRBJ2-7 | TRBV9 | TGTGCCAGCAGCGTAGCGGGAACCGGGATACTCTACGAGCAGTACTTC | CASSVAGTGILYEQYF
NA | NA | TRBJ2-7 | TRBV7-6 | TGTGCCAGCAGCTTAGTAGTAGCCCCCTACGAGCAGTACTTC | CASSLVVAPYEQYF
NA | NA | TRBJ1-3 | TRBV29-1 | TGCAGCCCCGCATCGGGGGGACAAGGTATAACTGGAAACACCATATATTTT | CSPASGGQGITGNTIYF
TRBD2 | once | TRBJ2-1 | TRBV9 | TGTGCCAGCAGCGACCCCGGGACTAGCGGGAGAGGCTACAATGAGCAGTTCTTC | CASSDPGTSGRGYNEQFF
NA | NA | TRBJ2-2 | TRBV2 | TGTGCCAGCAGAGAGCCACCTAAAGCCGGGGAGCTGTTTTTT | CASREPPKAGELFF
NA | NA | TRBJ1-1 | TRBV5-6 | TGTGCCAGCAGCTTGGACAGATGGGACACTGAAGCTTTCTTT | CASSLDRWDTEAFF
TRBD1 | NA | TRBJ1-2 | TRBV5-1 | TGCGCCAGCAGCTTTCGGTGGACAGGGGATGGCTACACCTTC | CASSFRWTGDGYTF
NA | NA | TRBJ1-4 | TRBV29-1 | TGCAGCGTTGGTGGGAATGAAAAACTGTTTTTT | CSVGGNEKLFF
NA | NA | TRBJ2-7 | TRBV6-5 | TGTGCCAGCAGTTACTCGTGGGATGGGACCTACGAGCAGTACTTC | CASSYSWDGTYEQYF